This entry features one T cell receptor beta chain sequence. This specimen comes from a study of blood T cell repertoires in COVID-19. Study background: Italy, Spain and the United States were the sources of the convalescent and acute COVID-19 samples. Sources were T cells, B-cell-depleted T cells, or PBMCs; the material itself was cDNA or gDNA.

CDR1 MNHEY and CDR2 SVGAGI come from the germline V gene. V was clipped by 7 bases and J by 11 bases; unmatched bases: 8. The CDR3 spans 12 residues. Authors' data handling: Amplified reference gene primers provided the basis for estimating nucleated cell counts. The method was immunoSEQ multiplex PCR; TCRdb's version includes in-frame clones alone and lacks a portion of them. V, J and clone size are taken as reported in that table, and D and trimming were inferred from the DNA itself. The sample carries over 300,000 clones, over 75% recorded once. The sequence derives from a human donor in a cohort sampled during active COVID-19. The sequenced sample consisted of peripheral blood. This chain links TRBV6-5 with TRBJ1-1, with 9 bases aligning to TRBD1. The CDR3, as DNA: TGTGCCAGCACCCTCTCGGGGACAGGGGCTTTCTTT. Translated, it gives CASTLSGTGAFF.